This T cell receptor (beta chain) came from a study of blood T cell repertoires in COVID-19 (dated by TCRdb to the early 2020s). About the full investigation: Samples covering the acute and convalescent phases of COVID-19 were provided by collaborators in the United States, Italy and Spain. A de-identified subject ID, COVID-19 status, age in years and sex were almost always included in the sample metadata. Deeply sampled blood TCRbeta repertoires from subjects exposed to, actively infected with, or recovered from COVID-19 were included in the dataset. Samples came from the ongoing ImmuneRACE study (first 160 participants) plus 1,254 subjects from 6 global collaborators. The material from the prospective study consisted of cDNA or gDNA derived from T cells, B-cell-depleted T cells, or PBMCs. A freely available public database, intended as a resource for researchers studying the immune response to SARS-CoV-2, is where the repertoires were released. Where available, HLA class I and class II types were taken from metadata supplied by the sample provider and were not determined by assay-based typing. The paper's findings and limits, for the study overall: The amount of clinical and demographic metadata varied by source and participant and was provided uncurated.

TCRbeta CDR3 regions were amplified from genomic DNA by means of the immunoSEQ Assay, a bias-controlled multiplex PCR. Concerning the study's data processing: Nucleated cell counts per sample were estimated from amplification of reference gene primers within the assay. To quantify the absolute abundance of each unique TCRbeta CDR3 rearrangement, sequence reads were collapsed and filtered. For each sample, productive Simpson clonality was calculated by taking the square root of Simpson's diversity index across productive rearrangements. TCRdb re-hosts the immuneACCESS table, in-frame sequences only. Its copies lack some clones; in the studies checked, an unresolved V gene accounts for under half of them, and the cause for the rest is not known. That table furnishes V, J and clone size, whereas the DNA furnished D and trimming. For this sample there are around 370,000 clones; around nine tenths appear just once. In total, the top ten clones hold 0.9% to 1.5% of the sample.

CDR3 length: 13 amino acids, cysteine to phenylalanine. The read is trimmed to its CDR3 DNA, 39 bases read in frame from base 1. Relative to germline, V is 2 bases shorter and J is 8 bases shorter, with 9 bases between their ends. The germline V gene (reference sequence) supplies CDR1 WNHNN and CDR2 SYGVQD. In the case of this clone: Its antigen is currently not known. Base-call qualities are not available, and no considerably larger clone is one nucleotide away.

Participants in the prospective study were aged about 18 to 95 years, lived in 20 to 30 United States geographic areas, and enrolled through a virtual design. In the prospective study, cohorts were assigned on the basis of participant-reported clinical history obtained from a screening survey and a study questionnaire. Recovered participants in ImmuneRACE Cohort 3 were defined by two consecutive negative NP/OP PCR tests, clearance by a healthcare professional, or resolution of symptoms. Each participant in the prospective study had whole blood, serum and a nasopharyngeal or oropharyngeal swab collected by mobile phlebotomists. Participants in the prospective study had the option to provide additional blood draws and questionnaires over a 2-month period. Before DNA extraction, blood samples from the prospective study were shipped at room temperature or frozen.

The rearrangement combines TRBV10-1 with TRBJ1-4, with no reliable assignment of the D segment. Specimen: PBMCs or T cells enriched from blood (not recorded which). The sequence derives from a woman between 18 and 29 years old who had recovered from COVID-19. The sequence in DNA is TGCGCCAGCAGTGAGGGCTCTCAGGAAAAACTGTTTTTT. The encoded protein is CASSEGSQEKLFF.